This T cell receptor (beta chain) was identified in a study of blood T cell repertoires in COVID-19. Study context: From the United States, Italy and Spain came samples of acute and convalescent COVID-19. In each case, the material was cDNA or gDNA derived from T cells, B-cell-depleted T cells, or PBMCs.

This clone was seen just once. As originally analysed: Estimation of nucleated cell counts was performed using reference gene primer amplification. The repertoire was sequenced with immunoSEQ multiplex PCR; TCRdb's copy has only in-frame clones and lacks some. V, J and clone size reflect that table, while D and trimming were determined from the DNA. The sample has roughly 100,000 clones, 84% seen once. Losses at the gene ends were 6 bases for V and 1 base for J; bases not matched to a gene: 9. The CDR3 extends over 17 amino acids. Per the germline V gene, CDR1 is MNHEY and CDR2 is SVGEGT. The genes are TRBV6-2 or TRBV6-3 and TRBJ2-3, with 11 bases that match TRBD2. This TCR derives from a man aged 65-85 years with active or convalescent COVID-19. What was sequenced was peripheral blood. CDR3 in DNA: TGTGCCAGCAGCACCGGGACTAGCGGTACCGGCACAGATACGCAGTATTTT. Translation gives CASSTGTSGTGTDTQYF.